The sequence of this T cell receptor (beta chain) was determined in a study of control samples from healthy donors and cancer patients. V was shortened by 4 bases and J by 5 bases, with 12 bases between the two germline ends. This CDR3 region has 13 residues. Germline loops: CDR1 SGHTS, CDR2 YDEGEE. Data came from immunoSEQ multiplex PCR; TCRdb stores just in-frame clones and leaves some out. The sample carries about 130,000 clones, 90% recorded once. The chain uses TRBV5-8 and TRBJ1-2, with D possibly being TRBD1 (6 bases). The receptor's source is a man aged 35 to 55 in good health. The sample taken for sequencing was blood. The chain's CDR3 is CASSPRTVYGYTF. The CDR3 coding sequence is TGTGCCAGCAGCCCCCGGACAGTTTATGGCTACACCTTC.